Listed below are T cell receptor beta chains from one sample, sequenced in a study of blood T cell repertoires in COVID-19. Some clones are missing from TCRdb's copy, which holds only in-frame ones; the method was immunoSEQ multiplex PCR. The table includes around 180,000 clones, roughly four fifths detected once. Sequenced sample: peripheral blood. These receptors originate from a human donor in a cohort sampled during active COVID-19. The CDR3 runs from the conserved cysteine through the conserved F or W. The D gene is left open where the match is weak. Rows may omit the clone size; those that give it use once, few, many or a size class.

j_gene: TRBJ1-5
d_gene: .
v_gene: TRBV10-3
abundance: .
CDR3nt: TGTGCCATCAGTGAGTCGACAGATAGCAATCAGCCCCAGCATTTT
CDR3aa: CAISESTDSNQPQHF

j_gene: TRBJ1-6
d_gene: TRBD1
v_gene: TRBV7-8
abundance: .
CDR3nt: TGTGCCAGCAGCCCCCCAGGGGGTACCCTCCACTTT
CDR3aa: CASSPPGGTLHF

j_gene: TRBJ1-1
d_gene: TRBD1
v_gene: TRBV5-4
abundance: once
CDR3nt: TGTGCCAGCAGCTATACAGGGGTAAACACTGAAGCTTTCTTT
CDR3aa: CASSYTGVNTEAFF

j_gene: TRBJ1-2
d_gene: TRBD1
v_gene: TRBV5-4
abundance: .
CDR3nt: TGTGCCAGCAGTTGGGACAGGGAAGGTGTCTACACCTTC
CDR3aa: CASSWDREGVYTF

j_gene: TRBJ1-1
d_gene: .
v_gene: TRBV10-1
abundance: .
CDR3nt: TGCGCCAGCAGTGAGTCTACAGGAGGGACTGAAGCTTTCTTT
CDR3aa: CASSESTGGTEAFF

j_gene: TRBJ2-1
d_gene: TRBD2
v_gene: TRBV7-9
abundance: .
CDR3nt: TGTGCCAGCAGCCCTCGGACTAGCGGGAACAATGAGCAGTTCTTC
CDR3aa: CASSPRTSGNNEQFF

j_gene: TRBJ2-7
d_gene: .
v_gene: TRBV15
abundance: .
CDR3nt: TGTGCCACCAGCAGAGATGAGTACTCGCCGGCATGGAGGGGCCTTTCCTACGAGCAGTACTTC
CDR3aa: CATSRDEYSPAWRGLSYEQYF

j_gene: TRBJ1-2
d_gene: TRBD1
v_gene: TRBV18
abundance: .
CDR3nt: TGTGCCAGCTCACCCCCGACAGGGGAGGGCTACACCTTC
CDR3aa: CASSPPTGEGYTF

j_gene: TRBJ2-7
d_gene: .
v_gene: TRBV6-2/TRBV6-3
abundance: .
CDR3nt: TGTGCCAGCAGGCCTACAGGGACCTACGAGCAGTACTTC
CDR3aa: CASRPTGTYEQYF

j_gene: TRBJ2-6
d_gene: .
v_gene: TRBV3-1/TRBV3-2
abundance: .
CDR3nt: TGTGCCAGCAGCCAACCAGCGGCAGGTCCTTTCTCTGGGGCCAACGTCCTGACTTTC
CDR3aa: CASSQPAAGPFSGANVLTF

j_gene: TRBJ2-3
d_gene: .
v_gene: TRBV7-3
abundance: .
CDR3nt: TGTGCCAGCAGCTTATCGGGGGAGTTGGCAGATACGCAGTATTTT
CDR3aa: CASSLSGELADTQYF

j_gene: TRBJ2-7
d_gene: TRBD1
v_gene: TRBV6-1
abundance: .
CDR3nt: TGTGCCAGCAGTGAATGGGGGACAGGGGGCGTTAGCGAGCAGTACTTC
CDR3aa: CASSEWGTGGVSEQYF

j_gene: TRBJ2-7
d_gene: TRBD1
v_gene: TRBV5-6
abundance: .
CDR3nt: TGTGCCAGCAGACGCAGGGGGCGCGGCTCCTACGAGCAGTACTTC
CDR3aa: CASRRRGRGSYEQYF

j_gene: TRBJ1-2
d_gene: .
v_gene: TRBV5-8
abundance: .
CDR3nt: TGTGCCAGCAGCTTCAAAGGAGACAACTATGGCTACACCTTC
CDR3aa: CASSFKGDNYGYTF

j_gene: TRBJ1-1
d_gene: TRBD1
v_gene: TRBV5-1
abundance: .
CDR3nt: TGCGCCAGCAGCACCGAATTCGGGACAGGGGACACTGAAGCTTTCTTT
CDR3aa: CASSTEFGTGDTEAFF

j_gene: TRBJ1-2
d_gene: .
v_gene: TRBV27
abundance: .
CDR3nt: TGTGCCAGCAGCGGGAATCCGGGCTATGGCTACACCTTC
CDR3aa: CASSGNPGYGYTF

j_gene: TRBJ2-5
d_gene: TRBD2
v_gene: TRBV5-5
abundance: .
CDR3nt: TGTGCCAGCAGCTTGGCCGGGACTAGCGGGGGAGAGACCCAGTACTTC
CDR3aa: CASSLAGTSGGETQYF

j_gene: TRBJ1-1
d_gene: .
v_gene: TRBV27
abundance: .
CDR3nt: TGTGCCAGCAGGCCGGGACACCACAACACTGAAGCTTTCTTT
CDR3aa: CASRPGHHNTEAFF

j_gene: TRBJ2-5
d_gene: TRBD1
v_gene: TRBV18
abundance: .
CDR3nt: TGTGCCAGCTCACCAGGGACAGGGAAAGAGACCCAGTACTTC
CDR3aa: CASSPGTGKETQYF

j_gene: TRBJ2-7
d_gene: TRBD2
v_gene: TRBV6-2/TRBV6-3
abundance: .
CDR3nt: TGTGCCAGCAGTCCGGGCCCGGGGGGCTACGAGCAGTACTTC
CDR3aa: CASSPGPGGYEQYF

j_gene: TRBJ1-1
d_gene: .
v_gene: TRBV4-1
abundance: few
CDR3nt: TGCGCCAGCAGCCAAGATCGGGGGGGAGACAGAGAAGCTTTCTTT
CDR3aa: CASSQDRGGDREAFF

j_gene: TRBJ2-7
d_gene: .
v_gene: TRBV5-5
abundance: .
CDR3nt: TGTGCCAGCAGGGCGGCAGGGTTCCCCGAGCAGTACTTC
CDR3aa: CASRAAGFPEQYF